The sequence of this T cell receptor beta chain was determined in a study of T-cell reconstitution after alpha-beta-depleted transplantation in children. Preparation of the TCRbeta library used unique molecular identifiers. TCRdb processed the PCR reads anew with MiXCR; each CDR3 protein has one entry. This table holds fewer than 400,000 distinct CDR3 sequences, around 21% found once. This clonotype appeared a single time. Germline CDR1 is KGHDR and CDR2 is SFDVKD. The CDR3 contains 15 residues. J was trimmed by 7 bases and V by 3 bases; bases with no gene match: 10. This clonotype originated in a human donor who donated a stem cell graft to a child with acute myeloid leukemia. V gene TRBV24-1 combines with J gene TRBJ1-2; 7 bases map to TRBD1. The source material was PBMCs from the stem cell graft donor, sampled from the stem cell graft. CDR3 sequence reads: CATSDQSDRVGGYTF. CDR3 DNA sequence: TGTGCCACCAGTGATCAAAGCGACAGGGTCGGTGGCTACACCTTC.